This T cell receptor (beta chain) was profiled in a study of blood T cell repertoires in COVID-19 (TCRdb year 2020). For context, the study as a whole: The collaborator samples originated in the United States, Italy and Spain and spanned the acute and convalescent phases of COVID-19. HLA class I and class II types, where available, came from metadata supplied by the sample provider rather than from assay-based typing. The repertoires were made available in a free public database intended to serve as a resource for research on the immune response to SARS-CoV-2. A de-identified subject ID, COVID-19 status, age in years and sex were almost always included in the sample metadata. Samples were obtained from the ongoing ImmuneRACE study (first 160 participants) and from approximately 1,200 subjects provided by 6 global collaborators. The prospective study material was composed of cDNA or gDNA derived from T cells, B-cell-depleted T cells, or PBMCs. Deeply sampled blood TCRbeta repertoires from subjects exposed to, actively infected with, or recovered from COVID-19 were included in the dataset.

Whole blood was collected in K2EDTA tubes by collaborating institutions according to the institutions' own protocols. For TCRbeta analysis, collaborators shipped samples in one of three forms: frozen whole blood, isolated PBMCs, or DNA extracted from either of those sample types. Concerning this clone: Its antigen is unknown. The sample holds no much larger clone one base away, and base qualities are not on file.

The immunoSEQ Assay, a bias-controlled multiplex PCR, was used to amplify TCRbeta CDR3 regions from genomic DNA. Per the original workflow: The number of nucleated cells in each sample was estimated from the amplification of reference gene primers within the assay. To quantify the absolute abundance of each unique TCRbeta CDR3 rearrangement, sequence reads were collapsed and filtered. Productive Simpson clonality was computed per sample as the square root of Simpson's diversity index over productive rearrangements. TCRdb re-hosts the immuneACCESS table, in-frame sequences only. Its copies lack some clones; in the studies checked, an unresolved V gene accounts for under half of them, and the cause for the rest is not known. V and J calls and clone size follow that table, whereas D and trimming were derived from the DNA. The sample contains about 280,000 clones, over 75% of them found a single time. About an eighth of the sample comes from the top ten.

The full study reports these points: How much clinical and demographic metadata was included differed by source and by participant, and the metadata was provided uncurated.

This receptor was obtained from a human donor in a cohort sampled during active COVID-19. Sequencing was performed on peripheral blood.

The nucleotide sequence is given as TGCGCCAGCAGCCTCCGGGACAATTCCTACGAGCAGTACTTC. Its protein is CASSLRDNSYEQYF. The chain joins TRBV4-3 to TRBJ2-7; TRBD1 could be the D gene, as 6 bases match. The CDR3 covers 14 residues, taking in both the cysteine and the phenylalanine. Only the CDR3 part of the read is kept: 42 bases, read in frame from the first base. The CDR1 and CDR2 encoded by the germline V gene are LGHNA and YSLEER. V was cut back by 4 bases and J by 1 base, leaving a gap of 11 bases between them.